This TCR beta chain was found in a study of blood T cells in healthy people across ages. A second PCR of 7 to 11 cycles used a sample-barcoded 5' primer and a J-beta primer mix. MiXCR, applied by TCRdb to the 5' RACE reads, yields one record per CDR3 protein. The sample holds around 650,000 distinct CDR3 sequences, around 38% seen once. This clonotype was observed a few times. V was trimmed by 6 bases and J by 8 bases, leaving 14 bases between them. Germline V gene sequence: CDR1 MNHEY, CDR2 SVGEGT. CDR3 length: 13 residues. The sample consisted of blood. The TCR was taken from a man at least 80 years old in good health. The chain links TRBV6-2 or TRBV6-3 to TRBJ2-1; tentatively, D is TRBD2 (5 bases). In DNA form, the CDR3 reads TGTGCCAGCAGACGAGGGATGTATGATGAGCAGTTCTTC. Translation: CASRRGMYDEQFF.